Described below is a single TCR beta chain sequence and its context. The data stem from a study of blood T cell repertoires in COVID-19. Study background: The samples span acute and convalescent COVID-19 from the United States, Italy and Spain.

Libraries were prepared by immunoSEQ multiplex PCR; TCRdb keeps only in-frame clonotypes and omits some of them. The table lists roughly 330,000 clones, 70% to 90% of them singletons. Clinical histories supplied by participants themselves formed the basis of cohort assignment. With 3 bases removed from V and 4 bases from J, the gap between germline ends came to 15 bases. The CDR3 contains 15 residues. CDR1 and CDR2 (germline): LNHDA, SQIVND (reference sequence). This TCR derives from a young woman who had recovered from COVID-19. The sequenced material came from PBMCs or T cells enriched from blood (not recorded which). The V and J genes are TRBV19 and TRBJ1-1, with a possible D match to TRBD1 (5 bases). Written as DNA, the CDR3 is TGTGCCAGTAGTATCATCCTGGGGGGGGGCACTGAAGCTTTCTTT. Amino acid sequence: CASSIILGGGTEAFF.